The subject of this entry is one TCR beta chain. Its antigen is undetermined. This sample is part of a study of blood T cells in healthy people across ages. A sample-barcoded 5' primer and a J-beta primer mix were used in a second PCR of roughly 6 to 12 cycles. Per-sample output comprised a minimum of 3 million paired-end reads containing CDR3. MiXCR was run by TCRdb on the 5' RACE reads, yielding one entry per CDR3 protein. The sample lists over a million distinct CDR3 sequences; roughly 43% were seen once. Deletions cut 5 bases from V and 4 bases from J, with 17 bases between. There are 15 residues in the CDR3. Study-wide findings and caveats: The recorded TCR beta diversity per million T cells decreased in a roughly linear manner with age.

The TCR was taken from a woman between 18 and 30 years old in good health. The chain combines TRBV12-3 or TRBV12-4 with TRBJ2-5; perhaps TRBD1 as D (5 bases). Material for sequencing was blood. CDR3: CASSPPTAGAETQYF. CDR3 bases: TGTGCCAGCAGTCCTCCTACGGCTGGGGCAGAGACCCAGTACTTC.